This T cell receptor beta chain was found in a study of cytomegalovirus exposure and HLA in healthy donors. This clone was picked up a small number of times. Its specificity is not known. There were likely unrecorded immune exposures, though donors were nominally healthy when sampled. PCR primers comprised 60 Vbeta and 13 Jbeta primers. Some clones are missing from TCRdb's copy, which holds only in-frame ones; the method was immunoSEQ multiplex PCR. Of about 150,000 clones listed, roughly 80% are singletons. Study-level points and caveats: In vitro, a few CMV-associated chains proved specific for CMV antigens.

The sequenced sample was PBMCs. The sequence was obtained from a woman aged 40-49 years in good health and CMV-seropositive.

This CDR3 reads CASSNAGGAYEQYF. Here the CDR3 DNA reads TGCGCCAGCAGCAACGCTGGCGGGGCCTACGAGCAGTACTTC. The gene calls are TRBV5-1 and TRBJ2-7, with D possibly being TRBD2 (6 bases). The V and J ends lost 4 bases and 2 bases respectively, with 13 bases between them. Germline V gene data show CDR1 as SGHRS and CDR2 as YFSETQ. This CDR3 region has 14 residues.